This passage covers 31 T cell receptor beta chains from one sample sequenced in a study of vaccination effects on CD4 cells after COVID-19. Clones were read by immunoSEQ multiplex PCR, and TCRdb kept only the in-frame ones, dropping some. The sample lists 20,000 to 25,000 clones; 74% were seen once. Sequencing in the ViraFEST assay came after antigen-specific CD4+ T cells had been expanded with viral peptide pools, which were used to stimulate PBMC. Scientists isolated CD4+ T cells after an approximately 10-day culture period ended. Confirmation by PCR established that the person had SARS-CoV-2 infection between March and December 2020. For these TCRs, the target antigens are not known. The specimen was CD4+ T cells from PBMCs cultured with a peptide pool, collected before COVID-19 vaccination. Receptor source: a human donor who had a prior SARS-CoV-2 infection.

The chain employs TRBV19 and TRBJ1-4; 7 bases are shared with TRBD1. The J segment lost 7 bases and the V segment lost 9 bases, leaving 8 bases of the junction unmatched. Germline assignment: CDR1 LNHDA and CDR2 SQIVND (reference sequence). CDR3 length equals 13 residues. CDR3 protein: CASRGRGSEKLFF. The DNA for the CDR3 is TGTGCCAGCCGTGGCAGGGGGAGTGAAAAACTGTTTTTT.

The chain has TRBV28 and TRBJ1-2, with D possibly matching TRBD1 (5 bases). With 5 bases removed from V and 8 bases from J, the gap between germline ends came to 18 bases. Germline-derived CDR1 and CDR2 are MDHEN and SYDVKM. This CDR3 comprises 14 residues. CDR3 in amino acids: CASSRTGNLGGYTF. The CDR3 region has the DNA TGTGCCAGCAGTCGAACAGGCAACCTCGGGGGCTACACCTTC.

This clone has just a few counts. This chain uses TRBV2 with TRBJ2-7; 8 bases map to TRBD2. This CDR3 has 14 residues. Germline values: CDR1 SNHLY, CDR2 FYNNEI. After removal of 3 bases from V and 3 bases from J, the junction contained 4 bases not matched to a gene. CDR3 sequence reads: CASSDAGGGYEQYF. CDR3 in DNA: TGTGCCAGCAGTGATGCGGGAGGAGGCTACGAGCAGTACTTC.

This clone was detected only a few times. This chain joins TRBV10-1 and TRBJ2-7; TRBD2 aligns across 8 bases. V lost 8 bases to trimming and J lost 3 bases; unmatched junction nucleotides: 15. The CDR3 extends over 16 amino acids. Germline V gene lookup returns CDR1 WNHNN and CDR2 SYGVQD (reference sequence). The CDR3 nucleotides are TGCGCCAGCTCCCTTACCTCCGGGAGGGTTTACTACGAGCAGTACTTC. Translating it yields CASSLTSGRVYYEQYF.

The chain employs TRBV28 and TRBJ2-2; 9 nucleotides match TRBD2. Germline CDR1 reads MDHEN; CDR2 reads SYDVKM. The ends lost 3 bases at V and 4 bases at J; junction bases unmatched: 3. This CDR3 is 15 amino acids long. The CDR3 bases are TGTGCCAGCAGTTTTCTAGCGGGAATCACCGGGGAGCTGTTTTTT. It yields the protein CASSFLAGITGELFF.

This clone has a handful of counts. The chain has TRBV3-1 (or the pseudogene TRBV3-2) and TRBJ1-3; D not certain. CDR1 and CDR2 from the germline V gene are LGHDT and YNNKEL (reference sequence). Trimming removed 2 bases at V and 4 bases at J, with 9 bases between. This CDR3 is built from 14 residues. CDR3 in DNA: TGTGCCAGCAGCCAAATGGGCGAGGGAAACACCATATATTTT. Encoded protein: CASSQMGEGNTIYF.

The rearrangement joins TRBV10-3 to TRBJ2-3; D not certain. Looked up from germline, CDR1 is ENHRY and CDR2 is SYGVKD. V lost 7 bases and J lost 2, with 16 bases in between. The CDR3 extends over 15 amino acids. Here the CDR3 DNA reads TGTGCCATCACCGAGGACGGATCGGACACAGATACGCAGTATTTT. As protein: CAITEDGSDTDTQYF.

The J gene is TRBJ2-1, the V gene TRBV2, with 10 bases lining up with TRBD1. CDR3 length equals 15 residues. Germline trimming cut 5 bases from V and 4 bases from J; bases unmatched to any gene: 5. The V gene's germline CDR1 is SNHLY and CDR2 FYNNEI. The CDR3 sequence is CASSQDRGGYNEQFF. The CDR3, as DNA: TGTGCCAGCAGTCAGGACAGGGGGGGGTACAATGAGCAGTTCTTC. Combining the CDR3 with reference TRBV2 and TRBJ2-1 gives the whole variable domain EPEVTQTPSHQVTQMGQEVILRCVPISNHLYFYWYRQILGQKVEFLVSFYNNEISEKSEIFDDQFSVERPDGSNFTLKIRSTKLEDSAMYFCASSQDRGGYNEQFFGPGTRLTVL.

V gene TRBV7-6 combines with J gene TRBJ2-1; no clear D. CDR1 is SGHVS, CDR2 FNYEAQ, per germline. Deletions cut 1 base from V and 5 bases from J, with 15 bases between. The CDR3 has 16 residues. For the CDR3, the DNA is TGTGCCAGCAGCTTAGGTCGGCCAGAGTCTAACAATGAGCAGTTCTTC. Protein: CASSLGRPESNNEQFF.

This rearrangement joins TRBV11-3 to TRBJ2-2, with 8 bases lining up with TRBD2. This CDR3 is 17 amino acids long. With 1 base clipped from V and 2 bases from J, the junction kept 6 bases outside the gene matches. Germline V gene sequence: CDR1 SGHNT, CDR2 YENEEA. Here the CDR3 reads CASSLGPAGGNTGELFF. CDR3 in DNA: TGTGCCAGCAGCTTAGGACCCGCGGGAGGCAACACCGGGGAGCTGTTTTTT. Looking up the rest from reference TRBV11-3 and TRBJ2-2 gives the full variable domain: EAGVVQSPRYKIIEKKQPVAFWCNPISGHNTLYWYLQNLGQGPELLIRYENEEAVDDSQLPKDRFSAERLKGVDSTLKIQPAELGDSAVYLCASSLGPAGGNTGELFFGEGSRLTVL.

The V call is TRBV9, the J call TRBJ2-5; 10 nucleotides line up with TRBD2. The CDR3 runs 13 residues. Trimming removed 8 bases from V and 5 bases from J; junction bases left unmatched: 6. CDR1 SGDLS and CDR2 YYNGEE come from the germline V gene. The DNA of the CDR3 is TGTGCCAGTACAAAGCGGGAGGGGGAGACCCAGTACTTC. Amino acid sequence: CASTKREGETQYF.

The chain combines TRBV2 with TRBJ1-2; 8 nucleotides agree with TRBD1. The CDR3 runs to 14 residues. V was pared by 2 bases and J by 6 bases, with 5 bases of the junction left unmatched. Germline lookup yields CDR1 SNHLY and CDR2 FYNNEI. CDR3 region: CASSEYRTGNGYTF. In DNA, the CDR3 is TGTGCCAGCAGTGAATACAGGACAGGGAATGGCTACACCTTC.

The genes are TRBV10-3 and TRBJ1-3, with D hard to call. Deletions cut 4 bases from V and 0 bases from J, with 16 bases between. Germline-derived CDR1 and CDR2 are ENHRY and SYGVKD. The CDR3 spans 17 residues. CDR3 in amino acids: CAISVFPPQGSGNTIYF. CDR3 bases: TGTGCCATCAGTGTATTTCCGCCTCAAGGCTCTGGAAACACCATATATTTT.

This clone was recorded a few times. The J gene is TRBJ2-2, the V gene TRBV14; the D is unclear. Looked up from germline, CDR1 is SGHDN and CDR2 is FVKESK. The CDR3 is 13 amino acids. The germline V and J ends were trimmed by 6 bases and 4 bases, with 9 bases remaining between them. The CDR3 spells CASSYSPTGELFF. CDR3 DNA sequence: TGTGCCAGCAGTTATTCGCCCACCGGGGAGCTGTTTTTT.

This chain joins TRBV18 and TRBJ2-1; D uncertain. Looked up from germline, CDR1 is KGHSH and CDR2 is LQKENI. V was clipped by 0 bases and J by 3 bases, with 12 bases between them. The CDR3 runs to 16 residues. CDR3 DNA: TGTGCCAGCTCACCACCCGGGCTGGGCGGCTACAATGAGCAGTTCTTC. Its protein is CASSPPGLGGYNEQFF.

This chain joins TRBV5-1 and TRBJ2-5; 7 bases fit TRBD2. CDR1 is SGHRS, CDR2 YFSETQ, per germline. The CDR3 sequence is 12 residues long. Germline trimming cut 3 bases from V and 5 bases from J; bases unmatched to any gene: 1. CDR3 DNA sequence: TGCGCCAGCAGCTGGGAGGGGGAGACCCAGTACTTC. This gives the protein CASSWEGETQYF.

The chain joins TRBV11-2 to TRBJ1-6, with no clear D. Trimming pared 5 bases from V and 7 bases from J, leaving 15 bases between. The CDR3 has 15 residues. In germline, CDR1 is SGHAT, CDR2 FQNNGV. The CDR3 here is CASSANPRGNSPLHF. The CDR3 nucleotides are TGTGCCAGCAGCGCCAATCCCCGAGGGAATTCACCCCTCCACTTT.

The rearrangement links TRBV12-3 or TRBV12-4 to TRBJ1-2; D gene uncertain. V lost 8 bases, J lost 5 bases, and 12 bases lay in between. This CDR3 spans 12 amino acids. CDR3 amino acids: CASGLGRYGYTF. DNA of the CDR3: TGTGCCAGCGGCCTGGGAAGGTATGGCTACACCTTC.

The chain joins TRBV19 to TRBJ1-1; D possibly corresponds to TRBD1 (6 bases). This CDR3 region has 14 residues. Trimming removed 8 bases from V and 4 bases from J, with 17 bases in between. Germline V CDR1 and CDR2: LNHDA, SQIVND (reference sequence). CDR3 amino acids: CASLERGTGTEAFF. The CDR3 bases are TGTGCCAGTTTGGAGAGGGGGACCGGCACTGAAGCTTTCTTT.

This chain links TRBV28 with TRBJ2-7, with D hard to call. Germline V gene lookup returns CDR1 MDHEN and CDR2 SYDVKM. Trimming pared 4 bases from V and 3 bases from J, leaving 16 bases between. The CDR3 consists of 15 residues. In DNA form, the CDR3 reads TGTGCCAGCAGTTCAATATCCCCCTACTTCTACGAGCAGTACTTC. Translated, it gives CASSSISPYFYEQYF.

This chain's CDR3 is CASSYYSGGLGTQYF. The CDR3 bases are TGTGCCAGCTCGTATTATAGCGGGGGCCTGGGGACCCAGTACTTC. The chain employs TRBV18 and TRBJ2-5, with 9 nucleotides matching TRBD2. The CDR3 is made up of 15 amino acids. Trimming removed 6 bases from V and 7 bases from J; junction bases left unmatched: 12. Germline CDR1 is KGHSH and CDR2 is LQKENI.

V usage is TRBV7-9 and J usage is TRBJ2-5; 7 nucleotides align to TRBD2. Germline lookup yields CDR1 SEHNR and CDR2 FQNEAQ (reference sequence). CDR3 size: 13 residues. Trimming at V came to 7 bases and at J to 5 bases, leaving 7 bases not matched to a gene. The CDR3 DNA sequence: TGTGCCAGCACCCCAGTGGGGGGGGAGACCCAGTACTTC. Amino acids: CASTPVGGETQYF.

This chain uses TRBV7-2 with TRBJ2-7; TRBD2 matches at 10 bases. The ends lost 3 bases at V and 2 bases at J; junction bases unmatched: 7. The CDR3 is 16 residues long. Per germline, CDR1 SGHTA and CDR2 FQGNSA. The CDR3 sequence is CASSLVSGGSPYEQYF. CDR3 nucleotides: TGTGCCAGCAGCTTGGTTAGCGGGGGGTCCCCCTACGAGCAGTACTTC.

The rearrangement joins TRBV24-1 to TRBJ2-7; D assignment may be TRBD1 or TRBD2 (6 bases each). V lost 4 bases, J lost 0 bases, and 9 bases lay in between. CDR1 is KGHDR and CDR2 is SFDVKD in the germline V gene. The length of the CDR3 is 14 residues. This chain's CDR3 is CATSEGGRSYEQYF. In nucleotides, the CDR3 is TGTGCCACCAGTGAGGGGGGCCGCTCCTACGAGCAGTACTTC.

In DNA form, the CDR3 reads TGTGCCAGCAGTGAACAAGCCGGTATAGCGGGGGGGGTAGATACGCAGTATTTT. It translates to CASSEQAGIAGGVDTQYF. The V and J genes are TRBV2 and TRBJ2-3; 11 nucleotides line up with TRBD2. V lost 2 bases and J lost 5; bases outside the gene matches: 12. This CDR3 contains 18 residues. CDR1 and CDR2 (germline): SNHLY, FYNNEI.

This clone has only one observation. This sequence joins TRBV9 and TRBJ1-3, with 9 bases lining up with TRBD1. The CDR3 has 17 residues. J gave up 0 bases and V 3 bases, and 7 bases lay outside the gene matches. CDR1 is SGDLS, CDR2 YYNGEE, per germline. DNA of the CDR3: TGTGCCAGCAGCGGGGGGACAGGGCGCTACTCTGGAAACACCATATATTTT. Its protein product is CASSGGTGRYSGNTIYF.

The CDR3 region is CASSPPRDSSGNTIYF. The CDR3 coding sequence is TGTGCCAGCTCACCACCCCGGGACAGCTCTGGAAACACCATATATTTT. This chain uses TRBV18 with TRBJ1-3, with TRBD1 matching over 7 bases. The CDR3 contains 16 residues. Germline V gene data show CDR1 as KGHSH and CDR2 as LQKENI. Trimming cost V 0 bases and J 0 bases; bases outside gene matches: 2.

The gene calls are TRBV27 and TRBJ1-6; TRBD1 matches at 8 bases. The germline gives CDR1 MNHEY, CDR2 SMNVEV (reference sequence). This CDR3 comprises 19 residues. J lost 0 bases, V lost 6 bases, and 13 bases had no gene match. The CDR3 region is CASSLNIPGGSSYNSPLHF. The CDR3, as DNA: TGTGCCAGCAGCCTGAATATTCCAGGGGGCAGCTCCTATAATTCACCCCTCCACTTT.

This chain's CDR3 is CASSAVQETQYF. The DNA for the CDR3 is TGTGCCAGCAGCGCGGTGCAAGAGACCCAGTACTTC. The gene calls are TRBV5-8 and TRBJ2-5; D not resolved. Trimming removed 4 bases at V and 2 bases at J, with 6 bases between. Germline CDR1 SGHTS, CDR2 YDEGEE. The CDR3 runs to 12 residues.

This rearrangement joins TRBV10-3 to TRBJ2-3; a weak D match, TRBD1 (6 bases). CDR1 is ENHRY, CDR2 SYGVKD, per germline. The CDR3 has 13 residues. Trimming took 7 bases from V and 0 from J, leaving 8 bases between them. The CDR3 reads CAITGASTDTQYF. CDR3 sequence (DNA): TGTGCCATCACAGGGGCTAGCACAGATACGCAGTATTTT.

CDR3 protein: CASSDSSGTSGSSYNEQFF. Written as DNA, the CDR3 is TGCGCCAGCAGCGACTCTTCTGGGACTAGCGGTAGCTCCTACAATGAGCAGTTCTTC. The V call is TRBV10-2, the J call TRBJ2-1, with 11 nucleotides matching TRBD2. Trimming removed 6 bases from V and 0 bases from J; junction bases left unmatched: 13. Germline V gene lookup returns CDR1 WSHSY and CDR2 SAAADI. There are 19 residues in the CDR3.